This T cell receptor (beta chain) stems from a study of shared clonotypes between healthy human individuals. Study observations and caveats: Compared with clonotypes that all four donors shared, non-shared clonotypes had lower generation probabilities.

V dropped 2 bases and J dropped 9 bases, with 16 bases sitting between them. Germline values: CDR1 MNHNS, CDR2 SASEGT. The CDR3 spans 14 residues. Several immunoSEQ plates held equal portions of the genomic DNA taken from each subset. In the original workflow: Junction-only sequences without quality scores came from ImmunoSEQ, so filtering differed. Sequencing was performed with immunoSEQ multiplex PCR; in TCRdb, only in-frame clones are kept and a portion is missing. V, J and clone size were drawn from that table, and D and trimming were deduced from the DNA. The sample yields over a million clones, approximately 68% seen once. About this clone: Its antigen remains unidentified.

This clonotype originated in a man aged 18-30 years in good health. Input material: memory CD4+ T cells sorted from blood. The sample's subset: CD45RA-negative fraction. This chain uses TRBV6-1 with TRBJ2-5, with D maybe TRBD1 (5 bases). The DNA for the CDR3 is TGTGCCAGCAGTGAATCTGCGCAGGGTGGTGCCCAGTACTTC. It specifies CASSESAQGGAQYF.